This paragraph covers one TCR beta chain sequence. There is no known antigen for this receptor. No base qualities exist here, and no much larger clone lies one base off it. As encoded in the germline V gene, CDR1 is SGHTS while CDR2 is YDEGEE. The CDR3 measures 13 amino acids from cysteine to phenylalanine. Just CDR3 DNA is preserved here, 39 bases in frame from base 1. V is shortened by 2 bases, J by 1 base, and the region joining them spans 6 bases. The sample belongs to a study of shared clonotypes between healthy human individuals (dated by TCRdb to the early 2020s). Study-wide context: A couple of women and a few men aged 18 to 49 years were included in the cohort. For each donor, CD4 naive and CD4 memory were each given three plates, CD8 naive was given two plates, and CD8 memory was given one plate. To estimate repertoire size and how much clonotypes are shared between individuals, the study performed deep sequencing of blood TCR repertoires from a few healthy adults. Libraries were prepared and TCR repertoires were sequenced by different laboratories using diverse techniques, in order to increase sequencing depth and limit assay-specific biases. Each donor's leukapheresis produced roughly between roughly 0.85 and 9.5 billion PBMCs. Points the paper makes about the study in general: Sharing across several donors was observed for 5% to 6.5% of naive CD4, 3% to 3.5% of naive CD8, 2% to 2.5% of memory CD4, and around 0.4% of memory CD8 clonotypes. Only blood was sampled, and tissue TCR repertoires likely differ from those in blood. Compared with non-shared clonotypes, clonotypes shared by all four sorted-subset donors had higher generation probabilities. Incomplete sequencing was indicated by rarefaction of sorted-subset datasets, despite the large sequencing depth. The small number of donors limited the genetic and exposure-history diversity represented. Naive subsets generally had larger estimated clonotype richness than memory subsets. Based on pairwise subsampling, the degree of clonotype sharing among donors was expected to be affected by sequencing depth.

Donors were healthy HIV-negative adults with no recently reported acute infections or vaccinations. Every donor was a Caucasian adult residing in Nashville, Tennessee, USA. CD4+ T cells were enriched by magnetic negative selection; naive cells were then positively selected on CD45RA, and the negative fraction formed the memory subset. Blood was obtained by leukapheresis, after which PBMCs were separated by Ficoll-Histopaque density gradient centrifugation and cryopreserved in liquid nitrogen vapor phase. Analytical flow cytometry was used to check the purity and quantity of every magnetically sorted T cell population. From each sorted fraction, genomic DNA was isolated and quantified by UV absorbance on a Nanodrop 2000c. Using the deep immunoSEQ assay, TCR CDR3 regions were amplified from genomic DNA by multiplex PCR. For each cell subset, the extracted genomic DNA was distributed evenly across all wells of several immunoSEQ 96-well plates, and each plate served as one replicate. Each replicate PCR for sorted subsets received approximately 200 ng genomic DNA, equal to 30,000 or so T cell genomes. Purified libraries were measured with a Qubit 3.0 fluorometer, size-checked on a Bioanalyzer 2100, and measured again with the KAPA Library Quantification kit. A separate single-read 150-cycle Illumina NextSeq 550 flow cell was used to sequence each immunoSEQ 96-well plate. The source study handled its data this way. The immunoSEQ output contained only junctional sequences without quality scores, so filtering could not match that applied to full-length reads. Sequences were annotated with PyIR, a Python wrapper for IgBLAST v1.9, using IMGT germline references to assign V/J genes and CDR3. Reads with weak V/J assignments (E-value above 1e-6), missing CDR3, stop codons, out-of-frame junctions, or ambiguous translated residues were removed. V3J clonotypes were defined as sequences sharing an identical inferred V gene, J gene, and CDR3 amino acid sequence. To compute the percentage overlap between repertoires, the number of shared unique clonotypes was divided by the size of the smaller repertoire. Richness of each repertoire was evaluated using RTK rarefaction, the Chao1 estimator, and Recon v2.1 estimates of unobserved clonotypes. OLGA was used to compute generation probabilities for all TCRbeta clonotypes that the gDNA method yielded from a handful of donors. TCRdb re-hosts the immuneACCESS table, in-frame sequences only. Its copies lack some clones; in the studies checked, an unresolved V gene accounts for under half of them, and the cause for the rest is not known. That table furnishes V, J and clone size, whereas the DNA furnished D and trimming. This sample holds roughly 2,300,000 clones; 85% to 95% were observed only once. The ten largest make up 0.3% to 0.4% of the sample.

Recombination connected TRBV5-8 to TRBJ1-1; the D gene remains uncertain. Input material: naive CD4+ T cells from PBMCs. The intended sense of this specimen's cell subset or site label: CD45RA+ positively selected. The TCR originated in a man between 18 and 35 years old in good health. Some clones in this sample may be carry-over from other donors' samples. The nucleotides read TGTGCCAGCAGCTTTGGAGAGAACACTGAAGCTTTCTTT. This sequence encodes CASSFGENTEAFF.